A single T cell receptor (beta chain) is shown here with its context. What it binds is not known. The CDR3 is 13 residues long. CDR1 and CDR2 from the germline V gene are MDHEN and SYDVKM. V lost 8 bases and J lost 0; bases outside the gene matches: 2. This sample is drawn from a study of blood T cells in healthy people across ages. Study as a whole: Template switching retrieved approximately one barcoded beta molecule for each two T cells.

The second PCR ran roughly 6 to 12 cycles with a sample-barcoded 5' primer and J-beta primers. MiXCR was run by TCRdb on the 5' RACE reads, yielding one entry per CDR3 protein. The sample lists hundreds of thousands of distinct CDR3 sequences, around 50% seen once, with less than 15% in the top ten. General study results and limits: Using unsorted PBMCs precluded a conclusive naive versus antigen-experienced comparison. Unknown CMV status may confound age-related changes in expanded clones.

Sequenced sample: blood. The rearrangement joins TRBV28 to TRBJ2-3; 7 bases line up with TRBD2. The receptor's source is a woman of 80 years or more in good health. CDR3 sequence: CASQAGSTDTQYF. In DNA form, the CDR3 reads TGTGCCAGCCAAGCGGGGAGCACAGATACGCAGTATTTT. Full variable domain (outside the CDR3, taken from reference TRBV28 and TRBJ2-3): DVKVTQSSRYLVKRTGEKVFLECVQDMDHENMFWYRQDPGLGLRLIYFSYDVKMKEKGDIPEGYSVSREKKERFSLILESASTNQTSMYLCASQAGSTDTQYFGPGTRLTVL.